Each of the 15 T cell receptor beta chains below was sequenced from the same sample in a study of shared clonotypes between healthy human individuals. Naive-designated CD8 cells lacked CD45RO, were positively enriched for CCR7, and omitted terminally differentiated effector memory CD45RA+ cells. TCRdb keeps only in-frame clones here, not all; method: immunoSEQ multiplex PCR. The sample records about 2.1 million clones, about 92% being singletons. Sequencing used naive CD8+ T cells from PBMCs. The source is a young man in good health. Some clones in this sample may be carry-over from other donors' samples.

The chain carries TRBV5-1 and TRBJ2-2; tentative D call: TRBD2 (5 bases). Germline CDR1 reads SGHRS; CDR2 reads YFSETQ. The V end lost 1 base, the J end lost 2 bases, and 12 bases lay between the germline ends. CDR3 length: 16 residues. The chain's CDR3 is CASSLHGSSNTGELFF. The CDR3 nucleotides are TGCGCCAGCAGCTTGCATGGGAGCAGCAACACCGGGGAGCTGTTTTTT.

The rearrangement uses TRBV4-2 and TRBJ2-4; no clear D gene. The CDR3 is made up of 12 amino acids. Germline CDR1 reads LGHNA; CDR2 reads YNFKEQ. The ends were cut back, 4 bases at V and 15 bases at J, with 16 bases in the middle. The CDR3 DNA reads TGTGCCAGCAGCCCCGAAGAGTTGGTAATGTACTTC. Its translation is CASSPEELVMYF.

The chain employs TRBV19 and TRBJ2-7, with D tentatively TRBD1 (6 bases). V was trimmed by 9 bases and J by 3 bases, leaving 15 bases between them. CDR1 is LNHDA and CDR2 is SQIVND in the germline V gene (reference sequence). CDR3 size: 13 residues. The DNA of the CDR3 is TGTGCCAGCGACCGGGACATACTCTACGAGCAGTACTTC. Translating gives CASDRDILYEQYF.

A remark on this clone: Distinct nucleotide sequences in the sample also encode this CDR3. J is TRBJ1-2 and V is TRBV27; TRBD1 agrees at 8 bases. CDR3 length: 13 amino acids. V was clipped by 4 bases and J by 5 bases; unmatched bases: 3. The germline gives CDR1 MNHEY, CDR2 SMNVEV (reference sequence). CDR3 sequence: CASSWGTGYGYTF. The CDR3 DNA follows: TGTGCCAGCAGTTGGGGGACAGGATATGGCTACACCTTC.

The sample holds a few counts of this clone. This sample also contains other DNA sequences that code for the same CDR3. The CDR3 is CSVGTVNTGELFF. The CDR3 nucleotides read TGCAGCGTTGGGACAGTGAACACCGGGGAGCTGTTTTTT. This chain joins TRBV29-1 and TRBJ2-2, with D possibly matching TRBD1 (6 bases). Germline V lookup: CDR1 SQVTM, CDR2 ANQGSEA. The CDR3 extends over 13 amino acids. Trimming took off 4 bases at V and 1 base at J, with 7 bases between the two ends.

With regard to this clone: The same CDR3 can be traced to other DNA sequences in this sample. V is TRBV5-4 and J is TRBJ1-1; 8 bases are shared with TRBD1. The CDR3 has 14 amino acids. Germline V lookup: CDR1 SGHNT, CDR2 YYREEE (reference sequence). V lost 2 bases and J lost 3; bases outside the gene matches: 3. The CDR3 spells CASSFTGGDTEAFF. The CDR3 coding sequence is TGTGCCAGCAGCTTTACAGGGGGGGACACTGAAGCTTTCTTT. Supplemented by reference TRBV5-4 and TRBJ1-1, the full variable domain reads ETGVTQSPTHLIKTRGQQVTLRCSSQSGHNTVSWYQQALGQGPQFIFQYYREEENGRGNFPPRFSGLQFPNYSSELNVNALELDDSALYLCASSFTGGDTEAFFGQGTRLTVV.

This clone appeared a single time. The chain uses TRBV13 and TRBJ2-1; the match to TRBD2 covers 12 bases. The CDR3 runs to 15 residues. V lost 6 bases and J lost 5; bases outside the gene matches: 5. Germline V gene lookup returns CDR1 PRHDT and CDR2 FYEKMQ (reference sequence). The CDR3 bases are TGTGCCAGCAGTGGGGCTAGCGGGAGGGACAATGAGCAGTTCTTC. This sequence encodes CASSGASGRDNEQFF. The complete variable domain, with remaining parts taken from reference TRBV13 and TRBJ2-1, reads AAGVIQSPRHLIKEKRETATLKCYPIPRHDTVYWYQQGPGQDPQFLISFYEKMQSDKGSIPDRFSAQQFSDYHSELNMSSLELGDSALYFCASSGASGRDNEQFFGPGTRLTVL.

This clone was seen only once. The chain uses TRBV5-1 and TRBJ2-2, with D possibly TRBD1 on 7 matching bases. This CDR3 is built from 15 residues. The germline V gene encodes CDR1 SGHRS and CDR2 YFSETQ. V dropped 4 bases and J dropped 7 bases, with 17 bases sitting between them. The CDR3 reads CASSLGQGGNGELFF. The CDR3 DNA follows: TGCGCCAGCAGCCTGGGGCAGGGGGGAAACGGGGAGCTGTTTTTT.

The chain uses TRBV5-1 and TRBJ2-7; 9 bases match TRBD1. Germline assignment: CDR1 SGHRS and CDR2 YFSETQ. This CDR3 spans 14 amino acids. V shed 3 bases and J 3 bases; nucleotides not matched to a gene: 4. CDR3 in DNA: TGCGCCAGCAGCTCCGGGACAGGGTACTACGAGCAGTACTTC. It encodes CASSSGTGYYEQYF.

The gene calls are TRBV15 and TRBJ1-3, with 7 nucleotides matching TRBD1. Germline lookup yields CDR1 LNHNV and CDR2 YYDKDF (reference sequence). The CDR3 runs to 15 residues. Trimming cost V 4 bases and J 6 bases; bases outside gene matches: 9. The CDR3 bases are TGTGCCACCAGCACGGGCAGGGGGATAGAAAACACCATATATTTT. Translation: CATSTGRGIENTIYF.

J is TRBJ2-5 and V is TRBV15; 7 bases are a match to TRBD1. Germline values: CDR1 LNHNV, CDR2 YYDKDF (reference sequence). The length of the CDR3 is 15 residues. Unmatched junction bases numbered 3, after V lost 0 bases and J lost 2 bases. The chain's CDR3 is CATSRDRGPQETQYF. CDR3 DNA sequence: TGTGCCACCAGCAGAGATAGGGGGCCTCAAGAGACCCAGTACTTC.

This chain uses TRBV28 with TRBJ2-1; D gene unclear. Germline-derived CDR1 and CDR2 are MDHEN and SYDVKM. Between the trimmed V and J ends, which lost 4 bases and 4 bases, there was a span of 11 bases. The CDR3 spans 14 residues. The CDR3: CASSSSPTYNEQFF. The CDR3 DNA is TGTGCCAGCAGTTCTTCACCTACATACAATGAGCAGTTCTTC.

Worth noting for this clone: The sample holds other DNA sequences that translate to the same CDR3. V gene TRBV9 combines with J gene TRBJ2-7, with D perhaps given as TRBD1 or TRBD2 (5 bases each). Between the trimmed V and J ends, which lost 0 bases and 3 bases, there was a span of 10 bases. The CDR3 is 14 amino acids. CDR1 and CDR2 from the germline V gene are SGDLS and YYNGEE. CDR3 DNA sequence: TGTGCCAGCAGCGTAGGGTGGGGGAGCTACGAGCAGTACTTC. Translation gives CASSVGWGSYEQYF.

The CDR3 region has the DNA TGTGCCAGCGAGGGGGCTCAGGCTGAAGCTTTCTTT. Protein product: CASEGAQAEAFF. V and J are TRBV19 and TRBJ1-1; 7 nucleotides line up with TRBD1. V lost 9 bases to trimming and J lost 6 bases; unmatched junction nucleotides: 7. The V gene's germline CDR1 is LNHDA and CDR2 SQIVND (reference sequence). The CDR3 runs 12 residues.

The CDR3: CASSMRYSGSYEQYF. The CDR3, as DNA: TGTGCCAGTAGTATGCGGTACAGCGGGAGCTACGAGCAGTACTTC. The rearrangement links TRBV19 to TRBJ2-7; 8 bases are a match to TRBD2. V lost 3 bases to trimming and J lost 3 bases; unmatched junction nucleotides: 7. Germline V gives CDR1 LNHDA, CDR2 SQIVND (reference sequence). This CDR3 region has 15 residues.